A single sample is the source of the 31 T cell receptor beta chains below, sequenced in a study of cytomegalovirus exposure and HLA in healthy donors. PCR involved 60 Vbeta and 13 Jbeta primers. Measured with immunoSEQ multiplex PCR; TCRdb has only the in-frame clones, and not every one. Of 220,000 or so clones in the sample, more than 60% were seen once. Sequenced sample: PBMCs. The receptors stem from a woman under 40 in good health and CMV-seronegative.

The rearrangement links TRBV4-1 to TRBJ2-5; 8 bases map to TRBD2. The junction had 17 bases not matched to a gene; V was cut back by 0 bases and J by 5 bases. The CDR3 extends over 19 amino acids. The germline V gene encodes CDR1 MGHRA and CDR2 YSYEKL. The CDR3 bases are TGCGCCAGCAGCCAAGAGAAAGGCTTAGCGGGACCCACGCGCGAGACCCAGTACTTC. Residues: CASSQEKGLAGPTRETQYF.

The V call is TRBV19, the J call TRBJ1-6; TRBD1 agrees at 7 bases. V trimming: 5 bases; J trimming: 6 bases; junction bases outside the gene matches: 10. Germline V lookup: CDR1 LNHDA, CDR2 SQIVND (reference sequence). The CDR3 sequence is 16 residues long. In DNA form, the CDR3 reads TGTGCCAGTAGTCCCCTGGGACAGCCGAGTAATTCACCCCTCCACTTT. Translating it yields CASSPLGQPSNSPLHF.

The chain joins TRBV30 to TRBJ2-7; maybe TRBD2 (6 bases). Between the trimmed V and J ends, which lost 3 bases and 0 bases, there was a span of 9 bases. Germline values: CDR1 GTSNPN, CDR2 SVGIG (reference sequence). This CDR3 comprises 13 residues. CDR3 loop: CAWRVGSSYEQYF. Written as DNA, the CDR3 is TGTGCCTGGAGGGTCGGGAGCTCCTACGAGCAGTACTTC.

This clone was seen once. V usage is TRBV7-9 and J usage is TRBJ1-3; the D gene is possibly TRBD1 (6 bases). The V gene's germline CDR1 is SEHNR and CDR2 FQNEAQ (reference sequence). The CDR3 has 14 amino acids. The ends were cut back, 11 bases at V and 0 bases at J, with 14 bases in the middle. The DNA of the CDR3 is TGTGCCGCCGGGGTGGGGGCCTCTGGAAACACCATATATTTT. Its protein is CAAGVGASGNTIYF.

The rearrangement uses TRBV7-6 and TRBJ1-4; D gene unclear. Trimming shortened V by 6 bases and J by 7 bases, and 12 bases separated the two germline ends. The CDR3 spans 13 residues. From germline, CDR1 is SGHVS and CDR2 FNYEAQ. The CDR3 coding sequence is TGTGCCAGCAGATCAAGGGCGGGTGAAAAACTGTTTTTT. Translation: CASRSRAGEKLFF.

V usage is TRBV6-1 and J usage is TRBJ2-7; D possibly corresponds to TRBD2 (5 bases). V lost 8 bases and J 0 bases, leaving 17 bases between the germline ends. There are 15 residues in the CDR3. Germline values: CDR1 MNHNS, CDR2 SASEGT. CDR3 nucleotide sequence: TGTGCCAGCCCCTCCCCGACGGGGAGCTCCTACGAGCAGTACTTC. Translated: CASPSPTGSSYEQYF.

This clone was seen a few times. This sequence joins TRBV19 and TRBJ2-2; possibly TRBD1 for D (5 bases). The V end lost 7 bases, the J end lost 7 bases, and 13 bases lay between the germline ends. CDR3 length: 13 amino acids. In germline, CDR1 is LNHDA, CDR2 SQIVND (reference sequence). This CDR3 is CASNKGPVGELFF. The CDR3 DNA sequence: TGTGCCAGTAACAAGGGGCCAGTCGGGGAGCTGTTTTTT.

The V call is TRBV2, the J call TRBJ2-1; D may be TRBD2 (5 bases). Germline lookup yields CDR1 SNHLY and CDR2 FYNNEI. V gave up 5 bases and J gave up 0 bases, with 11 bases separating them. This CDR3 spans 15 amino acids. The CDR3: CASSPTRGSYNEQFF. DNA of the CDR3: TGTGCCAGCAGTCCCACTAGAGGCTCCTACAATGAGCAGTTCTTC. Looking up the rest from reference TRBV2 and TRBJ2-1 gives the full variable domain: EPEVTQTPSHQVTQMGQEVILRCVPISNHLYFYWYRQILGQKVEFLVSFYNNEISEKSEIFDDQFSVERPDGSNFTLKIRSTKLEDSAMYFCASSPTRGSYNEQFFGPGTRLTVL.

The gene calls are TRBV20-1 and TRBJ1-2; TRBD1 agrees at 8 bases. This CDR3 has 11 amino acids. CDR1 is DFQATT and CDR2 is SNEGSKA in the germline V gene (reference sequence). CDR3: CSVDRVGGYTF. The CDR3 DNA reads as TGCAGCGTGGACAGGGTAGGCGGCTACACCTTC.

This CDR3 reads CASTLNRGTEAFF. CDR3 coding DNA: TGTGCCAGCACCCTGAACAGGGGCACTGAAGCTTTCTTT. The chain couples TRBV5-8 to TRBJ1-1; 7 nucleotides line up with TRBD1. Per germline, CDR1 SGHTS and CDR2 YDEGEE. The CDR3 is made up of 13 amino acids. Trimming at V came to 6 bases and at J to 4 bases, leaving 6 bases not matched to a gene.

In regard to this clone: The identical CDR3 is also encoded by other nucleotide sequences in the sample. This chain joins TRBV9 and TRBJ1-1, with D hard to call. Trimming took off 4 bases at V and 1 base at J, with 11 bases between the two ends. There are 14 residues in the CDR3. CDR1 and CDR2 (germline): SGDLS, YYNGEE. The CDR3 sequence is CASSPSGGNTEAFF. CDR3 in DNA: TGTGCCAGCAGCCCCTCCGGCGGGAACACTGAAGCTTTCTTT.

The rearrangement joins TRBV21-1 to TRBJ2-7; the table's D gene call, TRBD2, was not cross checked with the DNA. TRBV21-1 is a listed pseudogene. The CDR3 is made up of 14 amino acids. DNA for the CDR3: TGTGCCAGCAGCAAAGAAAGGGAGAGGTACGAGCAGTACTTC. It specifies CASSKERERYEQYF.

The rearrangement links TRBV2 to TRBJ1-2; 10 bases are a match to TRBD1. The CDR3 totals 13 residues. Germline V gives CDR1 SNHLY, CDR2 FYNNEI. V shed 8 bases and J 7 bases; nucleotides not matched to a gene: 7. CDR3 DNA sequence: TGTGCCAGCTGGGGACAGGGGACCGGTGGCTACACCTTC. It yields the protein CASWGQGTGGYTF.

The chain has TRBV7-9 and TRBJ2-3; 8 bases agree with TRBD1. The CDR3 covers 16 residues. From germline, CDR1 is SEHNR and CDR2 FQNEAQ (reference sequence). V was pared by 5 bases and J by 6 bases, with 13 bases of the junction left unmatched. The CDR3 loop reads CASSASGRGLEDTQYF. The DNA of the CDR3 is TGTGCCAGCAGCGCGAGTGGCAGGGGGCTGGAGGATACGCAGTATTTT.

A word on this clone: Being one base from a much bigger clone, this may be a read error. The chain recombines TRBV6-5 with TRBJ1-1; 8 bases match TRBD1. V shed 6 bases, J shed 4 bases, and the junction held 4 bases outside the gene matches. Germline CDR1 reads MNHEY; CDR2 reads SVGAGI. The CDR3 runs to 13 residues. The DNA of the CDR3 is TGTGCCAGCAGCCCGGACAGGGTCACTGAAGCTTTCTTT. It yields the protein CASSPDRVTEAFF.

The rearrangement uses TRBV30 and TRBJ1-5; perhaps TRBD1 as D (5 bases). Between the trimmed V and J ends, which lost 5 bases and 5 bases, there was a span of 7 bases. The CDR3 length is 11 residues. CDR1 GTSNPN and CDR2 SVGIG come from the germline V gene (reference sequence). Written as DNA, the CDR3 is TGTGCCTGGGGGGGGGATCAGCCCCAGCATTTT. Residues: CAWGGDQPQHF.

Worth noting for this clone: An end of the junction differs from the germline gene, which may be a read error. The rearrangement uses TRBV6-1 and TRBJ2-5, with TRBD2 matching 9 bases. Germline V gene sequence: CDR1 MNHNS, CDR2 SASEGT. This CDR3 contains 15 residues. The CDR3 protein is CASIELAGQRETQYF. The CDR3 DNA sequence: TGTGCCAGCATTGAACTAGCGGGCCAACGAGAGACCCAGTACTTC.

This clone has more than one count but fewer than ten. The rearrangement uses TRBV2 and TRBJ2-7, with D perhaps matching TRBD1 (6 bases). CDR1 is SNHLY, CDR2 FYNNEI, per germline. V shed 7 bases and J shed 3 bases, with 19 bases lying between them. The CDR3 covers 15 residues. Here the CDR3 reads CASIQTWTENYEQYF. Written as DNA, the CDR3 is TGTGCCAGCATCCAAACGTGGACAGAAAACTACGAGCAGTACTTC.

The chain has TRBV6-5 and TRBJ2-3; D remains ambiguous. Germline V gives CDR1 MNHEY, CDR2 SVGAGI. Trimming shortened V by 7 bases and J by 7 bases, and 9 bases separated the two germline ends. The CDR3 is 11 residues long. DNA for the CDR3: TGTGCCAGCACCATGGCAAATACGCAGTATTTT. It yields the protein CASTMANTQYF.

The J gene is TRBJ1-5, the V gene TRBV6-5; D is uncertain. This CDR3 is 13 amino acids long. Per the germline V gene, CDR1 is MNHEY and CDR2 is SVGAGI. The V and J ends lost 2 bases and 6 bases respectively, with 8 bases between them. The CDR3 loop is CASSYEESQPQHF. The CDR3 nucleotides read TGTGCCAGCAGTTACGAGGAAAGTCAGCCCCAGCATTTT.

V usage is TRBV6-5 and J usage is TRBJ1-2, with a tentative D call TRBD1 (6 bases). The CDR3 is 12 amino acids. Looked up from germline, CDR1 is MNHEY and CDR2 is SVGAGI. V lost 5 bases to trimming and J lost 7 bases, with 11 bases between them. CDR3 coding DNA: TGTGCCAGCAGTGAAAGGACAGCTGGCTACACCTTC. Residues: CASSERTAGYTF.

The rearrangement links TRBV27 to TRBJ1-2, with D hard to call. The germline CDR1 and CDR2 sequences are MNHEY and SMNVEV (reference sequence). There are 16 residues in the CDR3. V was trimmed by 0 bases and J by 7 bases, leaving 18 bases between them. This CDR3 reads CASSLSHPPSSGGYTF. The CDR3 DNA reads TGTGCCAGCAGTTTATCACACCCCCCCTCTTCGGGTGGCTACACCTTC.

The chain joins TRBV18 to TRBJ1-1; the D gene is possibly TRBD1 (5 bases). The germline V and J ends were trimmed by 0 bases and 4 bases, with 12 bases remaining between them. This CDR3 spans 15 amino acids. Germline-derived CDR1 and CDR2 are KGHSH and LQKENI. Here the CDR3 reads CASSPPGAGITEAFF. The CDR3 bases are TGTGCCAGCTCACCACCAGGGGCAGGAATCACTGAAGCTTTCTTT. Filled out from reference TRBV18 and TRBJ1-1, the complete variable domain reads NAGVMQNPRHLVRRRGQEARLRCSPMKGHSHVYWYRQLPEEGLKFMVYLQKENIIDESGMPKERFSAEFPKEGPSILRIQQVVRGDSAAYFCASSPPGAGITEAFFGQGTRLTVV.

The chain uses TRBV5-6 and TRBJ2-1; 9 bases align to TRBD1. Germline-derived CDR1 and CDR2 are SGHDT and YYEEEE. The CDR3 runs 14 residues. The V and J ends lost 4 bases and 6 bases, in that order; junction bases with no gene match: 5. CDR3 loop: CASSVGQGSNEQFF. DNA of the CDR3: TGTGCCAGCAGCGTGGGACAGGGAAGCAATGAGCAGTTCTTC. Using reference TRBV5-6 and TRBJ2-1 for the parts outside the CDR3, the full variable domain is DAGVTQSPTHLIKTRGQQVTLRCSPKSGHDTVSWYQQALGQGPQFIFQYYEEEERQRGNFPDRFSGHQFPNYSSELNVNALLLGDSALYLCASSVGQGSNEQFFGPGTRLTVL.

The gene calls are TRBV5-1 and TRBJ1-3, with TRBD1 as a possible D gene (6 bases). The V end was cut by 4 bases, the J end by 1 base, with 12 bases between. Germline loops: CDR1 SGHRS, CDR2 YFSETQ. The CDR3 loop spans 15 amino acids. This CDR3 is CASSPLGASGNTIYF. The CDR3 DNA reads as TGCGCCAGCAGCCCCCTGGGGGCTTCTGGAAACACCATATATTTT.

The rearrangement links TRBV5-1 to TRBJ1-1; the D is unclear. V shed 4 bases and J shed 4 bases, with 14 bases lying between them. Germline assignment: CDR1 SGHRS and CDR2 YFSETQ. The CDR3 is made up of 14 amino acids. CDR3 residues: CASSPPLSGTEAFF. In DNA form, the CDR3 reads TGCGCCAGCAGCCCCCCCCTGTCGGGCACTGAAGCTTTCTTT.

The chain links TRBV29-1 to TRBJ1-1, with 9 nucleotides matching TRBD1. From germline, CDR1 is SQVTM and CDR2 ANQGSEA. CDR3 length: 14 residues. V was clipped by 6 bases and J by 5 bases; unmatched bases: 10. The CDR3 DNA follows: TGCAGCGTCCAGGGACAGGGAGGGGGAACTGAAGCTTTCTTT. Its translation: CSVQGQGGGTEAFF.

This chain links TRBV6-5 with TRBJ1-2; D gene ambiguous. The V gene's germline CDR1 is MNHEY and CDR2 SVGAGI. The CDR3 contains 12 residues. Trimming removed 4 bases from V and 5 bases from J, with 8 bases in between. The CDR3 region has the DNA TGTGCCAGCAGTTCCTCCGGGTATGGCTACACCTTC. It translates to CASSSSGYGYTF.

The chain uses TRBV11-2 and TRBJ2-7, with D possibly matching TRBD2 (6 bases). The CDR3 has 16 residues. Germline V gene sequence: CDR1 SGHAT, CDR2 FQNNGV. V was cut by 0 bases and J by 3 bases, with 15 bases left in between. CDR3 in amino acids: CASSLEVRGIDYEQYF. CDR3 in DNA: TGTGCCAGCAGCTTAGAAGTGCGGGGAATCGACTACGAGCAGTACTTC.

The chain is built from TRBV2 and TRBJ1-2; 7 bases are a match to TRBD1. Looked up from germline, CDR1 is SNHLY and CDR2 is FYNNEI. Trimming removed 8 bases from V and 9 bases from J; junction bases left unmatched: 12. The CDR3 runs to 13 residues. In DNA, the CDR3 is TGTGCCAGCCATATACCGGGACAGCAGCGCTACACCTTC. Its protein is CASHIPGQQRYTF.

This clone has just a few counts. The V gene is TRBV21-1, the J gene TRBJ1-2; no DNA check was done on the table's D call, TRBD1. TRBV21-1 is deemed a pseudogene. The CDR3 totals 12 residues. CDR3 sequence: CASSRGGRGYTF. CDR3 bases: TGTGCCAGCAGCCGAGGGGGAAGGGGCTACACCTTC.